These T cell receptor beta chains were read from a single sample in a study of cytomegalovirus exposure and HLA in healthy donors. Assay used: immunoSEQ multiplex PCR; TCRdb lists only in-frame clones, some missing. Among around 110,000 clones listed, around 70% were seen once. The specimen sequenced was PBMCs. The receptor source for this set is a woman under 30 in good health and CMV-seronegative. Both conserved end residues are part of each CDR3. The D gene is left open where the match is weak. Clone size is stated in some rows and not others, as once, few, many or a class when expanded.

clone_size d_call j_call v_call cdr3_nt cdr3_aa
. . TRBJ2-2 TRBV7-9 TGTGCCAGCAGCCCGTCCCATCTCGGGGACTCCCTAGGGCTGTTTTTT CASSPSHLGDSLGLFF
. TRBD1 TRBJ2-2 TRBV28 TGTGCCAGCAGTAAGTCCCCGGGACAGGGTTATTCGAGGACTCCTAACACCGGGGAGCTGTTTTTT CASSKSPGQGYSRTPNTGELFF
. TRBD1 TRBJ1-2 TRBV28 TGTGCCAGCAGTTTATCCGGACAGGTTCGGCTCTATGGCTACACCTTC CASSLSGQVRLYGYTF
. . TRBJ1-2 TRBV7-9 TGTGCCAGCAGCTTAGGGCCTTTGAGGGGCTACACCTTC CASSLGPLRGYTF
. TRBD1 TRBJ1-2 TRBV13 TGTGCCAGCGGATTGGGACAGGGGGGCGGCTACACCTTC CASGLGQGGGYTF
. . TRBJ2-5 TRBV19 TGTGCCACGGGGGGACACAATACACAAGAGACCCAGTACTTC CATGGHNTQETQYF
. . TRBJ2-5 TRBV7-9 TGTGCCAGCAGCTTTCTGGGGAGGATGGGAGGAGAGACCCAGTACTTC CASSFLGRMGGETQYF
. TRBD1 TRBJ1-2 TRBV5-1 TGCGCCAGCAGCTTTACGCCACCGGGACAGTCTAACTATGGCTACACCTTC CASSFTPPGQSNYGYTF
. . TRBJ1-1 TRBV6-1 TGTGCCAGCAGCTGGACATCGACGAACACTGAAGCTTTCTTT CASSWTSTNTEAFF
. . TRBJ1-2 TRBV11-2 TGTGCCAGCAGCCAAGGAGTGAACTATGGCTACACCTTC CASSQGVNYGYTF
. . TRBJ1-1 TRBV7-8 TGTGCCAGCAGCTTACAGTTCCGGCAGGGGACTGAAGCTTTCTTT CASSLQFRQGTEAFF
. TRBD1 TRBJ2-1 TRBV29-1 TGCAGCGTTCGAGACAGGGGGAGGCACAATGAGCAGTTCTTC CSVRDRGRHNEQFF
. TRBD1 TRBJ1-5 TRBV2 TGTGCCAGCAGCGAAGAGACAGGGATCAATCAGCCCCAGCATTTT CASSEETGINQPQHF
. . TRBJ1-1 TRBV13 TGTGCCAGCAGGACTACAGAGACTGGCGCAGCTTTCTTT CASRTTETGAAFF
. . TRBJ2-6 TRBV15 TGTGCCACCAGCGATAAGCTCTCTGGGGCCAACGTCCTGACTTTC CATSDKLSGANVLTF
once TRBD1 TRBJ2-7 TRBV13 TGTGCCAGCAGCCCCCGGACAGGGTGGGGGGAGCAGTACTTC CASSPRTGWGEQYF
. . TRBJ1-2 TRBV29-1 TGCAGCGTTGACCCGGACAGCTTCTATGGCTACACCTTC CSVDPDSFYGYTF
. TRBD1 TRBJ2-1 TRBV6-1 TGTGCCAGCAGTGAGGGGGACAGGGGGCAGGATGAGCAGTTCTTC CASSEGDRGQDEQFF
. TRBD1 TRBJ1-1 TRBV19 TGTGCCAGTAGTATCCAGGGGGACACTGAAGCTTTCTTT CASSIQGDTEAFF
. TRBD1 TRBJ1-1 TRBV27 TGTGCCAGCAGCGGCCAGGGGGCAGGAACTGAAGCTTTCTTT CASSGQGAGTEAFF
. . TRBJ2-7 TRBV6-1 TGTGCCAGCAGTGTCGCTTTTCGGGGGTACGAGCAGTACTTC CASSVAFRGYEQYF
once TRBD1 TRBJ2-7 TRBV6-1 TGTGCCAGCAGGACGACAGGGAGTGCCTACGAGCAGTACTTC CASRTTGSAYEQYF
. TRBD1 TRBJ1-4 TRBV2 TGTGCCAGCAGTGAGCAGGGACAGGGTCGAGAAAAACTGTTTTTT CASSEQGQGREKLFF
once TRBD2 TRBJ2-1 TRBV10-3 TGTGCCATCACAAGCCGGGGGGACAATGAGCAGTTCTTC CAITSRGDNEQFF
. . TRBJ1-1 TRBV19 TGTGCCAGTAGTATGGTCACGGGGGGAGGAGGCACTGAAGCTTTCTTT CASSMVTGGGGTEAFF
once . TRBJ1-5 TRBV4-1 TGCGCCAGCAGCCACTTGGACAGCTCCAATCAGCCCCAGCATTTT CASSHLDSSNQPQHF
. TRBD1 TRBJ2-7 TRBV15 TGTGCCACCAGCAGAGATACAGGGGGGCCCCACGAGCAGTACTTC CATSRDTGGPHEQYF
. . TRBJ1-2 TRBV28 TGTGCCAGCAGTTGGGGAAATTTCCAGGGTGGCTACACCTTC CASSWGNFQGGYTF
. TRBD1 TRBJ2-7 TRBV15 TGTGCCACCAGCAAGACAGGGGGAATCTTGGAGCAGTACTTC CATSKTGGILEQYF
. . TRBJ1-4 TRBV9 TGTGCCAGCAGCGATAGGACAGAAAAACTGTTTTTT CASSDRTEKLFF
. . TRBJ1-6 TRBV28 TGTGCCAGCAGTTTAAACAGGTATAATTCACCCCTCCACTTT CASSLNRYNSPLHF
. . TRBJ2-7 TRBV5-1 TGCGCCAGCAGCTTGGCCCCAGGGGTCTACGAGCAGTACTTC CASSLAPGVYEQYF
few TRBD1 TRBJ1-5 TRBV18 TGTGCCAGCTCAGGGACAGTTGCGGGTCAGCCCCAGCATTTT CASSGTVAGQPQHF
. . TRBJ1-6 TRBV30 TGTGCCTGGGCGGGGCGGGGGCCAAGCAACTCAAAACTCCACTTT CAWAGRGPSNSKLHF
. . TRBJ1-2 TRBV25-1 TGTGCCAGCAGTCCTGGACAGAACTACTATGGCTACACCTTC CASSPGQNYYGYTF
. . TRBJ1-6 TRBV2 TGTGCCACTACAGGGCCTAATTCACCCCTCCACTTT CATTGPNSPLHF
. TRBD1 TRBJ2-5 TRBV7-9 TGTGCCAGCAGCCTCATGACAGGGTTCGAGACCCAGTACTTC CASSLMTGFETQYF
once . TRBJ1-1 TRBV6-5 TGTGCCAGCAATTACGCGGTTGTGGTGGGGAACACTGAAGCTTTCTTT CASNYAVVVGNTEAFF
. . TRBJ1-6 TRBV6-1 TGTGCCAGCAGTGAACGACCAGGGATCCCCCTCGAGAATTCACCCCTCCACTTT CASSERPGIPLENSPLHF
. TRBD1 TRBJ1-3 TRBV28 TGTGCCAGCGGGAAAGGGGGCGCCTTTAGAGGAAACACCATATATTTT CASGKGGAFRGNTIYF
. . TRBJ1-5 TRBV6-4 TGTGCCAGCAGTGAGGTTGGAGAGAGGAATCAGCCCCAGCATTTT CASSEVGERNQPQHF